This T cell receptor (beta chain) was sequenced in a study of tumor T cells in aggressive B-cell lymphoma. Using immunoSEQ multiplex PCR, the repertoire was profiled, and TCRdb retains in-frame clones only, with some absent. Here the sample spans several thousand clones, 55% to 75% being singletons. This clonotype originated in an adult with diffuse large B cell lymphoma. Specimen: tumor tissue.

The CDR3 here is CASSKERSGGYTF. CDR3 nucleotide sequence: TGTGCCAGCAGCAAGGAGCGCTCGGGGGGCTACACCTTC. The chain joins TRBV5-4 to TRBJ1-2; no firm D call. The CDR3 runs to 13 residues. Germline CDR1 SGHNT, CDR2 YYREEE (reference sequence). Trimming stripped 4 bases from V and 8 bases from J, with 15 bases between.